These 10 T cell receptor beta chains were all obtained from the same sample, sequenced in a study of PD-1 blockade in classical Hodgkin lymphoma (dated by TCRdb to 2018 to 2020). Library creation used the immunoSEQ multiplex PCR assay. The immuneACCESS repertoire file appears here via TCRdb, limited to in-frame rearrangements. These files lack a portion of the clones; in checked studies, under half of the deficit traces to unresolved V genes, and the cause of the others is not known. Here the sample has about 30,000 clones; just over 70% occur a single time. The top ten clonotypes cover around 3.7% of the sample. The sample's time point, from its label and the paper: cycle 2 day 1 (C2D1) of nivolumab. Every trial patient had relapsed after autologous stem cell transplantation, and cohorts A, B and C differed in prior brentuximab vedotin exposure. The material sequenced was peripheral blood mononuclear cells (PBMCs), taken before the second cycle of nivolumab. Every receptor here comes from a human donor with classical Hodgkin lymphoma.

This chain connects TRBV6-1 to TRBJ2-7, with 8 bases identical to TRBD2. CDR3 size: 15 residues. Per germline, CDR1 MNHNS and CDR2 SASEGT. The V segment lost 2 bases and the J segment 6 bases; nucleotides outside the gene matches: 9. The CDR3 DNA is TGTGCCAGCAGTGAAAGTGGTAGCGGGGCCCTCGAGCAGTACTTC. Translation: CASSESGSGALEQYF.

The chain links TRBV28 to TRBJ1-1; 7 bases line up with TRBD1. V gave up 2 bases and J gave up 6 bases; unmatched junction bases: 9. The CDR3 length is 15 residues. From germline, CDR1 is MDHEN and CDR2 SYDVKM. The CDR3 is CASSLPGQRSAEAFF. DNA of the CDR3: TGTGCCAGCAGTTTACCGGGACAGAGGTCCGCTGAAGCTTTCTTT.

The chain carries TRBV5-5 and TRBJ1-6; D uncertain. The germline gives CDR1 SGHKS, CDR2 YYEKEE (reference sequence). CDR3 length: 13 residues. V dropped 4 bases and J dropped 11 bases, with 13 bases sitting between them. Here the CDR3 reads CASSQFNGTPLHF. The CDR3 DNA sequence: TGTGCCAGCAGCCAGTTTAATGGTACACCCCTCCACTTT.

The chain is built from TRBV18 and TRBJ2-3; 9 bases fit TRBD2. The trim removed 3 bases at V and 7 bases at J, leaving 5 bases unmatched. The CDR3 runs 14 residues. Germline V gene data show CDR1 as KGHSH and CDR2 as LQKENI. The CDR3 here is CASSPSAGGNTQYF. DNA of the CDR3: TGTGCCAGCTCACCCTCTGCGGGGGGGAATACGCAGTATTTT.

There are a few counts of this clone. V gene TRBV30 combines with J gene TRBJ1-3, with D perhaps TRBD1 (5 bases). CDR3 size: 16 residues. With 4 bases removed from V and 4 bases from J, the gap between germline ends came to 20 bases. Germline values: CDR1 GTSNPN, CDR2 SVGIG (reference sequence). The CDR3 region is CAWNPRDRGRGNTIYF. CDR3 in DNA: TGTGCCTGGAACCCCCGGGACCGAGGAAGGGGAAACACCATATATTTT.

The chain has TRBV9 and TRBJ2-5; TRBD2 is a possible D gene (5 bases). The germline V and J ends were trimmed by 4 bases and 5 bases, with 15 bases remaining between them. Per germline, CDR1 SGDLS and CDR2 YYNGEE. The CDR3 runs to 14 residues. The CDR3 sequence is CASSPWNRGETQYF. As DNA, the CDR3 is TGTGCCAGCAGCCCGTGGAACCGCGGGGAGACCCAGTACTTC.

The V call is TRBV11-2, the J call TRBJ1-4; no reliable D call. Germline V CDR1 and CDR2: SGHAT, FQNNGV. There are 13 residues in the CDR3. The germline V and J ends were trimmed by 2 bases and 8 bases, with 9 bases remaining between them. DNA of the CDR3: TGTGCCAGCAGCTTATCATCAGGAGAAAAACTGTTTTTT. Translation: CASSLSSGEKLFF.

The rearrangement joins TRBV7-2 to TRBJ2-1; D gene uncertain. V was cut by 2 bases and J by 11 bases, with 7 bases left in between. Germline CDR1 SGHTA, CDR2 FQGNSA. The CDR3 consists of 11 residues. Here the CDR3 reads CASSLWGKQFF. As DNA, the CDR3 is TGTGCCAGCAGCTTATGGGGAAAGCAGTTCTTC. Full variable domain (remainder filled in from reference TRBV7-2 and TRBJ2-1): GAGVSQSPSNKVTEKGKDVELRCDPISGHTALYWYRQSLGQGLEFLIYFQGNSAPDKSGLPSDRFSAERTGGSVSTLTIQRTQQEDSAVYLCASSLWGKQFFGPGTRLTVL.

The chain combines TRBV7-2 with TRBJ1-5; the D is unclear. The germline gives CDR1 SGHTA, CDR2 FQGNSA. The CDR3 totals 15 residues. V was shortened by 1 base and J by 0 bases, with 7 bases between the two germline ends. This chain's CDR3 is CASSLERHSNQPQHF. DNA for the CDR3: TGTGCCAGCAGCTTAGAACGGCATAGCAATCAGCCCCAGCATTTT.

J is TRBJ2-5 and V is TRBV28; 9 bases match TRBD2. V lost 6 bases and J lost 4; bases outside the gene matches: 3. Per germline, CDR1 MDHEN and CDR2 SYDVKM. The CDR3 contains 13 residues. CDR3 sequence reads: CASRVAGAETQYF. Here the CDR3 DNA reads TGTGCCAGCAGGGTAGCGGGGGCAGAGACCCAGTACTTC.